What follows is one TCR beta chain and its context. Antigen specificity is unknown. This entry comes from a study of OX40 agonist ivuxolimab in advanced cancers. Trimming at V came to 2 bases and at J to 7 bases, leaving 4 bases not matched to a gene. CDR1 is SGHNT and CDR2 is YENEEA in the germline V gene. CDR3 length: 14 residues. Study results and limitations: Among the lowest peripheral clonal expansion occurred in 0.1-3.0 mg/kg partial responders. Circulating CD4+ and CD8+ T cells showed clonal expansion by week 6 at 0.1 to 3.0 mg/kg. Several nonresponders also turned out to have low normalized T-cell clonal expansion.

Assay used: immunoSEQ multiplex PCR; TCRdb lists only in-frame clones, some missing. Among approximately 100,000 clones listed, 85% to 90% were seen once. Material: CD4+ or CD8+ T cells sorted from blood, obtained in a trial of the OX40 agonist ivuxolimab. The chain uses TRBV11-3 and TRBJ2-1; TRBD1 agrees at 8 bases. This TCR was sampled from an adult with an advanced solid tumor such as melanoma, head and neck, liver or kidney cancer. CDR3 bases: TGTGCCAGCAGCTTAAACAGGGGGTCAAATGAGCAGTTCTTC. Its protein product is CASSLNRGSNEQFF.